This T cell receptor (beta chain) was identified during a study of CD8+ T cells in alopecia areata. Turning to this clone: What it binds is not known.

Extracted RNA was reverse transcribed into cDNA, the sequencing template. The protocol was immunoSEQ multiplex PCR, while the TCRdb copy is restricted to in-frame clones and leaves out a portion. The sample lists about 37,000 clones; around half were seen once. Study-level findings and limits: Sequencing of scalp tissue also captures the resident alphabeta T cells of normal skin. In lesional scalp, particularly from alopecia totalis/universalis, clonality was higher than in normal scalp.

Sorting of the five patients' CD4+ cells gave CD25+CD127- cells as the output. Lesional scalp punch biopsies and peripheral blood came from alopecia areata patients. Cell sorting was applied to PBMCs, and CD4+ and CD8+ T cells were collected. With 0 bases removed from V and 3 bases from J, the gap between germline ends came to 12 bases. This CDR3 region has 15 residues. The clonotype comes from a human donor with alopecia areata. Sequencing was carried out using CD4+ Tregs sorted from blood. The chain recombines TRBV23-1 with TRBJ2-7; D gene uncertain. TRBV23-1 qualifies as an ORF whose function is uncertain. The CDR3 nucleotides read TGCGCCAGCAGTCAATCGAAGACGCATCTCTACGAGCAGTACTTC. Amino acids: CASSQSKTHLYEQYF.